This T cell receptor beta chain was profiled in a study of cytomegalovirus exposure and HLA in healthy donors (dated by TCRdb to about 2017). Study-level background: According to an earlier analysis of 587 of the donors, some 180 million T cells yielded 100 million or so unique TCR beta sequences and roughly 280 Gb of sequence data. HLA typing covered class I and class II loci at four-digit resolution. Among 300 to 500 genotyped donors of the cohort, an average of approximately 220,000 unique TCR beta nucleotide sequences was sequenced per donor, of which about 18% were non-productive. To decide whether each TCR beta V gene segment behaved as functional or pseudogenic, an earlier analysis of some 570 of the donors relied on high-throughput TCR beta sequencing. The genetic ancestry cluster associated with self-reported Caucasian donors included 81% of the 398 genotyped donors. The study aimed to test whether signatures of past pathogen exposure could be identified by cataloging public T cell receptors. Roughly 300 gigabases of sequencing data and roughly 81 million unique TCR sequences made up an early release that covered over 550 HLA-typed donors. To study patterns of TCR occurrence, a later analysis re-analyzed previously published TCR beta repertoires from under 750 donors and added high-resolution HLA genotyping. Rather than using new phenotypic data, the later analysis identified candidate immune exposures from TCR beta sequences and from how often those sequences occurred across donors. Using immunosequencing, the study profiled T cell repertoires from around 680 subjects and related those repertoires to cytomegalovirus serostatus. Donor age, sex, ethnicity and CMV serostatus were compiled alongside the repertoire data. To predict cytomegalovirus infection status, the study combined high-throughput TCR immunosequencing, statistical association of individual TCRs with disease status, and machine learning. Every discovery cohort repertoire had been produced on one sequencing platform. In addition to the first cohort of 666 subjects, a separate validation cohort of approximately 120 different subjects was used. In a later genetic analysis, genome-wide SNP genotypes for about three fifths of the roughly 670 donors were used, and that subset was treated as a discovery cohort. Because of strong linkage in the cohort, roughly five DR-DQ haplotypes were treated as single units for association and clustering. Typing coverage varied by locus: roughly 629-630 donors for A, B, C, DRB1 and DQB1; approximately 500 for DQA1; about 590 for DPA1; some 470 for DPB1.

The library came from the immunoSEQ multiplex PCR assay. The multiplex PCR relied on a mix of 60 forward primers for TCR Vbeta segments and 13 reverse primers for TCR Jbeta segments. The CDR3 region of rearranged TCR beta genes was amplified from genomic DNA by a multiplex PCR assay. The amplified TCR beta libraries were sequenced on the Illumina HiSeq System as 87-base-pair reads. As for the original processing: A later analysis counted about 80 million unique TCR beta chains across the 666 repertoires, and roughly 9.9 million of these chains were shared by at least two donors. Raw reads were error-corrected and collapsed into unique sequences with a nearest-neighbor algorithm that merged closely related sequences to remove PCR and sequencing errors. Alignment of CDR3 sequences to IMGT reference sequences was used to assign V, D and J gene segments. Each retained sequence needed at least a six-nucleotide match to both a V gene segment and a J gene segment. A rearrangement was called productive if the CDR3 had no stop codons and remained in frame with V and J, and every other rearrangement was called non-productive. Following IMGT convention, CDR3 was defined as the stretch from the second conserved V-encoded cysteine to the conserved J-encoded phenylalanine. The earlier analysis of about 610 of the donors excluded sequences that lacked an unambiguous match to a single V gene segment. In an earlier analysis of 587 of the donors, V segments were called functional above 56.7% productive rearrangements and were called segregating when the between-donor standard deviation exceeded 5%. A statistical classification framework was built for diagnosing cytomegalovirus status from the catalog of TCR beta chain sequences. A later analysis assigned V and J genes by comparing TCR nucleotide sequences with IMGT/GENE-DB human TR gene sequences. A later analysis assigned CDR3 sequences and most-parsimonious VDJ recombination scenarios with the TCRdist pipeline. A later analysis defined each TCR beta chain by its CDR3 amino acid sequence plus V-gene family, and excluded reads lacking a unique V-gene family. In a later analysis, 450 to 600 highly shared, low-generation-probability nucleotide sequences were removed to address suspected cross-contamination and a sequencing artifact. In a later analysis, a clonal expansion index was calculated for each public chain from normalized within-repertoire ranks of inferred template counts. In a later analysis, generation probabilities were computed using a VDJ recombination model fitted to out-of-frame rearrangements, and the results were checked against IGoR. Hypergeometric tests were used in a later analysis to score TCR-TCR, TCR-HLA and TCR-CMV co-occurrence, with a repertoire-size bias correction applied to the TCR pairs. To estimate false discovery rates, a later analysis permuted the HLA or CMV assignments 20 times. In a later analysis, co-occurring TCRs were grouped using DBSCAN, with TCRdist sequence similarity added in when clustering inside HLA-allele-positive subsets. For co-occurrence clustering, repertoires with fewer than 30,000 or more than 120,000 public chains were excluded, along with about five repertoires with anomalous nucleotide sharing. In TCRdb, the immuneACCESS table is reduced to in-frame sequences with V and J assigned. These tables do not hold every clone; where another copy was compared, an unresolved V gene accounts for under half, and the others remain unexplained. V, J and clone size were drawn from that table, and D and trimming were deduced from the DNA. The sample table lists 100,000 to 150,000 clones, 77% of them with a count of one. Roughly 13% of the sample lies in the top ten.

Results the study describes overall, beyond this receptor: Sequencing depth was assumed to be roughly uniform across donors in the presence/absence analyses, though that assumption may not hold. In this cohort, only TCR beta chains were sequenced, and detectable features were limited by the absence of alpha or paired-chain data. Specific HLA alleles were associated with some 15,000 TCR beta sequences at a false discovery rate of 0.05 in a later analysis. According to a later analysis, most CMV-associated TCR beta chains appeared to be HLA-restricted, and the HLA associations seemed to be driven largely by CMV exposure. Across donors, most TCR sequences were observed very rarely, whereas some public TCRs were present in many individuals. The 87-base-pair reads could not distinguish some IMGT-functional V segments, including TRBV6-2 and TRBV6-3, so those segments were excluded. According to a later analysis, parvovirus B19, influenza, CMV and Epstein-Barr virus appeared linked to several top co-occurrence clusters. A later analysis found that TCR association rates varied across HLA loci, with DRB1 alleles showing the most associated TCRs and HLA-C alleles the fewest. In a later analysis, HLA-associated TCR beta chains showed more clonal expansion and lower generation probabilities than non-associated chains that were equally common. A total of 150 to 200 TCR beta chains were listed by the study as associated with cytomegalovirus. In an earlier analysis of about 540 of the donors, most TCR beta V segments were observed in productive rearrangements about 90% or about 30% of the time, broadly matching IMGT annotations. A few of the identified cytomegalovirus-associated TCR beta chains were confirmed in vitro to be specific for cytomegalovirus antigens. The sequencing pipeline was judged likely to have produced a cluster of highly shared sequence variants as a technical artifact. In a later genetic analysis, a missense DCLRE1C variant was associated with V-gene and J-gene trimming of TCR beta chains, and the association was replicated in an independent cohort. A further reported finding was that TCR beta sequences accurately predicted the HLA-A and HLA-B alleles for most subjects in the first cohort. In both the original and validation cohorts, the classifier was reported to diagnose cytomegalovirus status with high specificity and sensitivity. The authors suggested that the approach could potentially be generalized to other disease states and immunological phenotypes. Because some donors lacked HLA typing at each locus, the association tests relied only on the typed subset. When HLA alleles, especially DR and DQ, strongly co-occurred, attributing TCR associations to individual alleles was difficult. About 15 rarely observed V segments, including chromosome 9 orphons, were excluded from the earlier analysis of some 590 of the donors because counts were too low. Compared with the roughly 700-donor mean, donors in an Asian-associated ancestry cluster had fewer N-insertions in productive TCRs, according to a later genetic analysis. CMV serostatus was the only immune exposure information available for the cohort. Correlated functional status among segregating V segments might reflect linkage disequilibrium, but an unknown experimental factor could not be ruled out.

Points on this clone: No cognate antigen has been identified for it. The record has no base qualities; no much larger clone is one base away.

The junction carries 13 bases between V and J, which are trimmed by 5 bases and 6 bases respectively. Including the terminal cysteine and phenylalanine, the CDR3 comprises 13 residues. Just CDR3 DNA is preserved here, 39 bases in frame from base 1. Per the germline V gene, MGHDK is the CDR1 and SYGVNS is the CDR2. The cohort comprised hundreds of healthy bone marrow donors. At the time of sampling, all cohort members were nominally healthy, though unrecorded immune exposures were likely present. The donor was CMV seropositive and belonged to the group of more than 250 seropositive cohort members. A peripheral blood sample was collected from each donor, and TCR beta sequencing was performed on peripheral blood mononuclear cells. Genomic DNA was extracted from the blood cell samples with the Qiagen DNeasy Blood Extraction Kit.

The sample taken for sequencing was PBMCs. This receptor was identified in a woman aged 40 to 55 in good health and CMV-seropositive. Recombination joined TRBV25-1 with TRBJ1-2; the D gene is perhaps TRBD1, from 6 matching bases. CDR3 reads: CASSQSSGDGYTF. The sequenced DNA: TGTGCCAGCAGTCAGTCCTCAGGGGATGGCTACACCTTC.